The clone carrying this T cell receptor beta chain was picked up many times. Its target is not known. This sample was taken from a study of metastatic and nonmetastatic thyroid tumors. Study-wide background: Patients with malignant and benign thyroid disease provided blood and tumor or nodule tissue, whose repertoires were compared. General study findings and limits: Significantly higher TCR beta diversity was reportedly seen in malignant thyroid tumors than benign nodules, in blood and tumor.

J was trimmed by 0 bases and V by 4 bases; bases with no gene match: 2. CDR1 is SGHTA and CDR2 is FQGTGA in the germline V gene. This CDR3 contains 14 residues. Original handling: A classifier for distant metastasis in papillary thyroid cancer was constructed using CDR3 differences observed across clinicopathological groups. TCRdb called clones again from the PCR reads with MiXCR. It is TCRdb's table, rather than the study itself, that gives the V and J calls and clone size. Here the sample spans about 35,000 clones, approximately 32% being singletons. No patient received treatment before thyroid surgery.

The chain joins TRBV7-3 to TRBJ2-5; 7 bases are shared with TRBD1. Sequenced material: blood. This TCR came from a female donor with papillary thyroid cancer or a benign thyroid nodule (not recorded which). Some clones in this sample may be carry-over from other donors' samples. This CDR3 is CASSSTGNQETQYF. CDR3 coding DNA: TGTGCCAGCAGCTCGACAGGGAACCAAGAGACCCAGTACTTC.